These T cell receptor beta chains were read from a single sample in a study of T cell changes during pregnancy in multiple sclerosis. Sequencing was performed with immunoSEQ multiplex PCR; in TCRdb, only in-frame clones are kept and a portion is missing. The table lists over 65,000 clones, approximately 90% of them singletons, with more than 2.5% in the top ten. Here the sequenced sample was peripheral blood, taken in the first trimester of pregnancy. Source of these receptors: a female donor with multiple sclerosis, enrolled in a pregnancy study. Both conserved end residues are part of each CDR3. A D gene is named only where the DNA matches it firmly. The size of a clone is reported for some rows only, either as once, few or many, or as a class for expanded clones.

clone_size d_call j_call v_call cdr3_nt cdr3_aa
- - TRBJ1-2 TRBV28 TGTGCCAGCAGGGACTTCGGCGACGGCTACACCTTC CASRDFGDGYTF
- - TRBJ2-2 TRBV28 TGTGCCAGCAGTTTTTCCCAGTTGACCGGGGAGCTGTTTTTT CASSFSQLTGELFF
- TRBD1 TRBJ1-6 TRBV19 TGTGCCAGTAGGCCCATAGGGGACAGTTTTTCACCCCTCCACTTT CASRPIGDSFSPLHF
- TRBD1 TRBJ2-7 TRBV6-5 TGTGCCAGCAGTTACAGGGGACAGGGGCCACTCGAGCAGTACTTC CASSYRGQGPLEQYF
- - TRBJ2-1 TRBV1 TGCACCAGCAGCCAAGATCCGGCTAGCCTGGAACCGCAGTTCTTC CTSSQDPASLEPQFF
once TRBD1 TRBJ2-5 TRBV7-9 TGTGCCAGCAGCTTAGAACAGGGGGAGACCCAGTACTTC CASSLEQGETQYF
- - TRBJ1-2 TRBV4-2 TGTGCCAGCAGCCAAGCCAGGAACTATGGCTACACCTTC CASSQARNYGYTF
- TRBD2 TRBJ2-7 TRBV30 TGTGCCTGGAGTGTTGCATGGACTAGCGGGAGCGAGCAGTACTTC CAWSVAWTSGSEQYF
once TRBD2 TRBJ2-2 TRBV19 TGTGCCAGTAGTAGGACTAGCGGGGGACCGAACACCGGGGAGCTGTTTTTT CASSRTSGGPNTGELFF
- - TRBJ1-1 TRBV29-1 TGCAGCGTCGGTATGGGGGGGGAGAACACTGAAGCTTTCTTT CSVGMGGENTEAFF
- - TRBJ1-1 TRBV5-1 TGCGCCAGCAGCTTGAGGGAGCTGATGAACACTGAAGCTTTCTTT CASSLRELMNTEAFF
- TRBD1 TRBJ2-5 TRBV18 TGTGCCAGCTCACCTCCGGGACAGGGGCAAGAGACCCAGTACTTC CASSPPGQGQETQYF
- TRBD2 TRBJ2-1 TRBV7-8 TGTGCCAGCAGCCCGACTAGCGGAAGCTCCTACAATGAGCAGTTCTTC CASSPTSGSSYNEQFF
- TRBD1 TRBJ1-5 TRBV9 TGTGCCAGCAGCCGGAAGGGACAGCAGAATCAGCCCCAGCATTTT CASSRKGQQNQPQHF
- TRBD2 TRBJ2-1 TRBV27 TGTGCCAGCAGTTTCTTGGGAGGGCCCCATGAGCAGTTCTTC CASSFLGGPHEQFF
- TRBD1 TRBJ2-7 TRBV11-3 TGTGCCAGCAGCGGACAGGGGAATTACGAGCAGTACTTC CASSGQGNYEQYF
once TRBD1 TRBJ1-6 TRBV7-2 TGTGCCAGCAGCTTGGGGGACAGGAGGCGGTCACCCCTCCACTTT CASSLGDRRRSPLHF
- TRBD1 TRBJ1-2 TRBV7-2 TGTGCCAGCAGCCCAGGACAGGCGAACTATGGCTACACCTTC CASSPGQANYGYTF
- - TRBJ2-1 TRBV4-3 TGCGCCAGCAGCCAAGATCCGGGACTGAGCGTCTACAATGAGCAGTTCTTC CASSQDPGLSVYNEQFF
- - TRBJ1-3 TRBV6-5 TGTGCCAGCAGCCCTACAGGGTACTCTGGAAACACCATATATTTT CASSPTGYSGNTIYF
- - TRBJ1-2 TRBV15 TGTGCCACCAGCAGAGCTCCCACGGAGGGCTACTATGGCTACACCTTC CATSRAPTEGYYGYTF
- - TRBJ2-7 TRBV4-3 TGCGCCAGCAGCCAAGATGGTACAGGCTCCTACGAGCAGTACTTC CASSQDGTGSYEQYF
- - TRBJ2-3 TRBV7-3 TGTGCCAGCAGCTTAAACCGCTATTATGCAGATACGCAGTATTTT CASSLNRYYADTQYF
- - TRBJ2-5 TRBV28 TGTGCCAGCAGTTCCGGGGTGGGAGAGACCCAGTACTTC CASSSGVGETQYF
- - TRBJ2-7 TRBV7-9 TGTGCCAGCAGCTTAGCGGGGGGCTACGAGCAGTACTTC CASSLAGGYEQYF
- TRBD1 TRBJ2-6 TRBV9 TGTGCCAGCAGCTTACAGGGGGCAGGCTCTGGGGCCAACGTCCTGACTTTC CASSLQGAGSGANVLTF
- - TRBJ1-5 TRBV30 TGTGCCTGGAGTCACACATATAATCAGCCCCAGCATTTT CAWSHTYNQPQHF
- TRBD1 TRBJ2-4 TRBV6-4 TGTGCCACGTCCTTCCGAGACAGGGTTTTTCGAGCCAAAAACATTCAGTACTTC CATSFRDRVFRAKNIQYF
- - TRBJ2-7 TRBV5-1 TGCGCCAGCAGCTTGGAAGGCCGGGGTAGGCTGGACGAGCAGTACTTC CASSLEGRGRLDEQYF
- - TRBJ2-2 TRBV5-1 TGCGCCAGCAGCTTGGCCCAGCGGAGGAACACCGGGGAGCTGTTTTTT CASSLAQRRNTGELFF
- TRBD2 TRBJ2-3 TRBV27 TGTGCCAGCAGTTTTATTAGCGGGAGGGCGCGCGGCACAGATACGCAGTATTTT CASSFISGRARGTDTQYF
- - TRBJ2-7 TRBV5-1 TGCGCCAGCAATGAGGGCCACGAGCAGTACTTC CASNEGHEQYF
few - TRBJ1-5 TRBV6-1 TGTGCCAGCGGGGGCCACAATCAGCCCCAGCATTTT CASGGHNQPQHF
- TRBD1 TRBJ1-1 TRBV28 TGTGCCAGCAGTTTGGGGACAGTGGGCTTTGAAGCTTTCTTT CASSLGTVGFEAFF
- - TRBJ2-1 TRBV27 TGTGCCAGCAGTTGGAGCCTCTACAATGAGCAGTTCTTC CASSWSLYNEQFF
- TRBD2 TRBJ2-7 TRBV19 TGTGCCAGTACCCCAGCGGGGGGCAACCCCTACGAGCAGTACTTC CASTPAGGNPYEQYF
- TRBD1 TRBJ1-1 TRBV19 TGTGCCAGTAGTCTTAGGGGGCTCATGAACACTGAAGCTTTCTTT CASSLRGLMNTEAFF
- TRBD2 TRBJ2-1 TRBV28 TGTGCCAGCAGTTTACAAGCGGGAGCCCGCTACAATGAGCAGTTCTTC CASSLQAGARYNEQFF
many - TRBJ1-5 TRBV2 TGTGCCAGCAGGGGCTCGGACTCCGAATCGAATCAGCCCCAGCATTTT CASRGSDSESNQPQHF
- - TRBJ2-5 TRBV5-1 TGCGCCAGCAGTCCGACCGGGACAAAAGAGACCCAGTACTTC CASSPTGTKETQYF
- - TRBJ2-1 TRBV1 TGCACCAGCAGCCGGAGTAGCGGGGGCCCAGGGCAGTTCTTC CTSSRSSGGPGQFF
- TRBD1 TRBJ2-2 TRBV5-1 TGCGCCAGCAGCTTGGCCTTTTTGGGACAGTCCGGGGAGCTGTTTTTT CASSLAFLGQSGELFF
- TRBD1 TRBJ2-2 TRBV5-1 TGCGCCAGCAGCTCAGGGGGCGGCGGGGAGCTGTTTTTT CASSSGGGGELFF
few TRBD2 TRBJ2-3 TRBV4-2 TGTGCCAGCAGCCCAAGCGGGAGTGAGCAGTATTTT CASSPSGSEQYF
- TRBD2 TRBJ2-3 TRBV5-1 TGCGCCAGCAGCGAAGGGACTAGCGGGACCACAGATACGCAGTATTTT CASSEGTSGTTDTQYF
- - TRBJ1-5 TRBV6-6 TGTGCCAGCAGCAGGGGAGCGGGCAATCAGCCCCAGCATTTT CASSRGAGNQPQHF
- - TRBJ2-3 TRBV19 TGTGCCAGTAGTATAGTTGGTCAGGATACGCAGTATTTT CASSIVGQDTQYF
- TRBD2 TRBJ2-3 TRBV19 TGTGCCAGTAGTATTTCCGGGAGGGCTGGAGATACGCAGTATTTT CASSISGRAGDTQYF
- TRBD2 TRBJ2-3 TRBV30 TGTGCCTGGGCCTCCGGCGGGAGACGCACAGATACGCAGTATTTT CAWASGGRRTDTQYF
- - TRBJ1-2 TRBV18 TGTGCCAGCTCACCACCCCAGGGTGGAGGCTACACCTTC CASSPPQGGGYTF
- TRBD2 TRBJ2-5 TRBV27 TGTGCCAGCAGTCCGGGGGGGGGAGAGACCCAGTACTTC CASSPGGGETQYF
- - TRBJ2-3 TRBV7-2 TGTGCCAGCAGCTTAGCGGGAGCAGATACGCAGTATTTT CASSLAGADTQYF
- - TRBJ2-7 TRBV6-6 TGTGCCAGCACCCGCGAAGGGGCGGGGCTTTACGAGCAGTACTTC CASTREGAGLYEQYF
- TRBD1 TRBJ2-7 TRBV10-3 TGTGCCATCAGTGAAGGGACAGGGGGCTACGAGCAGTACTTC CAISEGTGGYEQYF
- - TRBJ2-1 TRBV11-3 TGTGCCAGCAGCTTAGACAGGGATGGCAGCTGGGGCTACAATGAGCAGTTCTTC CASSLDRDGSWGYNEQFF
- - TRBJ2-7 TRBV10-1 TGCGCCAGCCGCGGGACGCACAGCTCCTACGAGCAGTACTTC CASRGTHSSYEQYF